This paragraph reports one TCR beta chain. Antigen specificity is unknown. The sample is drawn from a study of circulating CD8 cells and anti-PD-1 response in melanoma. Regarding the study as a whole: Clonotype sharing was highest between DPOS and TIGIT subsets. Only baseline and M1 samples entered the published repertoire comparisons. Some patients were treatment-naive; others were previously treated.

Live CD3+CD8+TCRalphabeta+ cells were sorted into four subsets by PD-1 and/or TIGIT. The QIAseq Immune Repertoire TCR panel built the libraries from roughly 16 ng of total RNA. MiXCR, applied by TCRdb to the reads, yields one record per CDR3 protein. The data show hundreds of distinct CDR3 sequences, with roughly 10% seen just once and 44% held by the top ten. This CDR3 comprises 12 residues. The V and J ends lost 3 bases and 8 bases respectively, with 10 bases between them. The TCR originated in a human donor with melanoma. The rearrangement links TRBV12-3 or TRBV12-4 to TRBJ1-1; D remains ambiguous. The sequencing here drew on CD8+ T cells from PBMCs, taken at baseline or after one month of anti-PD-1 therapy (not recorded which). The CDR3 region is CASSLWGVEAFF. The CDR3 DNA sequence: TGTGCCAGCAGTTTGTGGGGAGTAGAAGCTTTCTTT.